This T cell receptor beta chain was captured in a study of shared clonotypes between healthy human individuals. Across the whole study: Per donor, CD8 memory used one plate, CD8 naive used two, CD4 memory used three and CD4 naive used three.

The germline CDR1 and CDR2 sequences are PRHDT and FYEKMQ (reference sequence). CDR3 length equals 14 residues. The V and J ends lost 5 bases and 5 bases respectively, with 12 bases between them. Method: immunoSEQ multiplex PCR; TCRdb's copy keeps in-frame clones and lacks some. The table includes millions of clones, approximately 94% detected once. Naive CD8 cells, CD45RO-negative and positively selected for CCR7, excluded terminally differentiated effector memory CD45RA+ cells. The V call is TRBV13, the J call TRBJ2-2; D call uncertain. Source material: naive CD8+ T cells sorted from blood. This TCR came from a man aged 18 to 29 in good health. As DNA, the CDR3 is TGTGCCAGCAGCCCTGAGGACGGGACCGGGGAGCTGTTTTTT. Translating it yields CASSPEDGTGELFF.